This TCR beta chain was identified during a study of cytomegalovirus exposure and HLA in healthy donors (TCRdb year 2017). Regarding the study in general: An earlier analysis of roughly 500 of the donors reported approximately 270 Gb of sequence data and about 100 million unique TCR beta sequences from 150 million to 200 million T cells. Typing coverage differed by locus: A, B, C, DRB1 and DQB1 were typed in roughly 620-640 donors, DQA1 in 500 to 550, DPA1 in some 610, and DPB1 in just under 480. The study aimed to test whether signatures of past pathogen exposure could be identified by cataloging public T cell receptors. In the later analysis, no new phenotypic data were used to find candidate immune exposures; instead, reliance was placed on TCR beta sequences and their occurrence across donors. Among 398 genotyped donors of the cohort, an average of approximately 240,000 unique TCR beta nucleotide sequences was sequenced per donor, of which approximately 18% were non-productive. High-throughput TCR immunosequencing, statistical association of individual TCRs with disease status, and machine learning were combined to predict cytomegalovirus infection status. In a later genetic analysis, genome-wide SNP genotypes for about three fifths of the roughly 670 donors were used, and that subset was treated as a discovery cohort. Alongside the repertoire data, information on donor age, sex, ethnicity and CMV serostatus was compiled. Roughly 300 gigabases of sequencing data and around 80 million unique TCR sequences made up an early release that covered about 640 HLA-typed donors. Besides the first cohort of roughly 640 subjects, a separate validation cohort made up of roughly 130 different subjects was used. The T cell repertoires of 666 subjects were profiled by immunosequencing and related to cytomegalovirus serostatus. All discovery cohort repertoires had been generated using a single sequencing platform. To decide whether each TCR beta V gene segment behaved as functional or pseudogenic, an earlier analysis of some 580 of the donors relied on high-throughput TCR beta sequencing. Because of strong linkage in the cohort, roughly five DR-DQ haplotypes were treated as single units for association and clustering. Among the approximately 400 genotyped donors, approximately 82% belonged to the genetic ancestry cluster associated with self-reported Caucasian donors. HLA typing covered class I and class II loci at four-digit resolution. To study patterns of TCR occurrence, a later analysis re-analyzed previously published TCR beta repertoires from 666 donors and added high-resolution HLA genotyping.

The cohort comprised approximately 700 healthy bone marrow donors. Cohort members were all nominally healthy when sampled, although unrecorded immune exposures were likely present. The donor was CMV seronegative and belonged to the group of 380 or so seronegative cohort members. A peripheral blood sample was collected from each donor, and TCR beta sequencing was performed on peripheral blood mononuclear cells. Genomic DNA extraction from the blood cell samples was performed with the Qiagen DNeasy Blood Extraction Kit. Turning to this clone: Its antigen target is currently unknown. Base qualities are not provided; no much larger clone lies one nucleotide away.

Library preparation employed the immunoSEQ multiplex PCR assay. For the multiplex PCR, a mixture combining 60 forward primers for TCR Vbeta segments and 13 reverse primers for TCR Jbeta segments was used. The CDR3 region of rearranged TCR beta genes was amplified from genomic DNA with a multiplex PCR assay. The amplified TCR beta libraries were sequenced on the Illumina HiSeq System as 87-base-pair reads. The source study handled its data this way. A later analysis counted about 82 million unique TCR beta chains across the 690 or so repertoires, and roughly 9.9 million of these chains were shared by at least two donors. Raw reads were error-corrected and collapsed into unique sequences with a nearest-neighbor algorithm that merged closely related sequences to remove PCR and sequencing errors. CDR3 sequences were aligned to IMGT reference sequences to assign V, D and J gene segments. For a sequence to be retained, a match of at least six nucleotides was required to both a V gene segment and a J gene segment. A rearrangement was called productive if the CDR3 had no stop codons and remained in frame with V and J, and every other rearrangement was called non-productive. CDR3 was defined according to IMGT convention as the region running from the second conserved V-encoded cysteine to the conserved J-encoded phenylalanine. In an earlier analysis of just under 600 of the donors, sequences lacking an unambiguous match to a single V gene segment were excluded. In an earlier analysis of about 590 of the donors, a V segment was called functional when productive rearrangements were above 56.7%, and segregating when the standard deviation between donors exceeded 5%. To diagnose cytomegalovirus status from the catalog of TCR beta chain sequences, a statistical classification framework was built. V and J gene assignment, in a later analysis, came from comparing TCR nucleotide sequences with IMGT/GENE-DB human TR gene sequences. A later analysis assigned CDR3 sequences and most-parsimonious VDJ recombination scenarios with the TCRdist pipeline. In a later analysis, every TCR beta chain was defined by the combination of its CDR3 amino acid sequence and its V-gene family, and reads without a unique V-gene family were dropped. In a later analysis, 450 to 600 highly shared, low-generation-probability nucleotide sequences were removed to address suspected cross-contamination and a sequencing artifact. In a later analysis, a clonal expansion index was calculated for each public chain from normalized within-repertoire ranks of inferred template counts. A later analysis computed generation probabilities with a VDJ recombination model fitted to out-of-frame rearrangements, and checked the results against IGoR. A later analysis scored TCR-TCR, TCR-HLA and TCR-CMV co-occurrence with hypergeometric tests, applying a repertoire-size bias correction to TCR pairs. In a later analysis, false discovery rates were estimated by permuting HLA or CMV assignments 20 times. In a later analysis, co-occurring TCRs were grouped using DBSCAN, with TCRdist sequence similarity added in when clustering inside HLA-allele-positive subsets. Repertoires with fewer than 30,000 or more than 120,000 public chains were left out of co-occurrence clustering, as were five repertoires with anomalous nucleotide sharing. TCRdb retrieved this table from immuneACCESS and kept in-frame rearrangements only. Not all clones are present; in checked studies, unresolved V genes account for under half, and no reason is known for the remainder. Clone size and the V and J calls come from that table; the DNA yielded D and trimming. The table for this sample lists 95,000 to 120,000 clones; over 65% of them were counted only once. The top ten clonotypes cover around 2.5% of the sample.

The paper's findings and limits, for the study overall: A later genetic analysis associated a missense DCLRE1C variant with V-gene and J-gene trimming of TCR beta chains, and an independent cohort replicated the association. In a later analysis, the rate of TCR association differed among HLA loci, with DRB1 alleles having the most associated TCRs and HLA-C alleles having the fewest. A total of 150 or so TCR beta chains were listed by the study as associated with cytomegalovirus. The authors suggested that the approach could potentially be generalized to other disease states and immunological phenotypes. An earlier analysis of around 500 of the donors showed that most TCR beta V segments appeared in productive rearrangements either about 87% or about 30% of the time, which broadly matched IMGT annotations. A later analysis reported that several top co-occurrence clusters appeared linked to parvovirus B19, influenza, CMV and Epstein-Barr virus. A later analysis found that most CMV-associated TCR beta chains appeared HLA-restricted, with HLA associations seemingly driven largely by CMV exposure. HLA typing was unavailable for some donors at each locus, so association tests used only the typed subset. In a later analysis, HLA-associated TCR beta chains showed more clonal expansion and lower generation probabilities than non-associated chains that were equally common. Compared with the 666-donor mean, donors in an Asian-associated ancestry cluster had fewer N-insertions in productive TCRs, according to a later genetic analysis. Only TCR beta chains were sequenced in this cohort, and the absence of alpha or paired-chain data limited detectable features. The classifier was reported to diagnose cytomegalovirus status with high specificity and sensitivity in both the original and validation cohorts. A further reported finding was that TCR beta sequences accurately predicted the HLA-A and HLA-B alleles for most subjects in the first cohort. Correlated functional status among segregating V segments might reflect linkage disequilibrium, but an unknown experimental factor could not be ruled out. Most TCR sequences were observed very rarely across donors, whereas some public TCRs were present in many individuals. At a false discovery rate of 0.05, a later analysis linked around 17,000 TCR beta sequences to specific HLA alleles. Three of the identified cytomegalovirus-associated TCR beta chains were confirmed in vitro to be specific for cytomegalovirus antigens. Because counts were too low, roughly 17 rarely observed V segments, including chromosome 9 orphons, were left out of the earlier analysis of approximately 500 of the donors. When HLA alleles, especially DR and DQ, strongly co-occurred, TCR associations were difficult to assign to individual alleles. The sequencing pipeline was judged likely to have produced a cluster of highly shared sequence variants as a technical artifact. The only immune exposure information available for the cohort was CMV serostatus. Presence/absence analyses assumed roughly uniform sequencing depth across donors, an assumption that may not hold.

Sequencing was performed on PBMCs. The receptor was isolated from a woman between 18 and 29 years old in good health and CMV-seronegative.

The CDR3 has the sequence CASSYDRDGGYTF. Read as DNA, the sequence is TGTGCCAGCAGCTACGACAGGGACGGAGGCTACACCTTC. This chain is built from TRBV7-2 and TRBJ1-2, with 7 middle bases fitting TRBD1. V is trimmed back by 4 bases and J by 8 bases, and the junction contains 7 bases that no gene match accounts for. Reading from cysteine to phenylalanine, the CDR3 counts 13 amino acids. Only CDR3 DNA is held: 39 bases, read in frame from base 1. The germline V gene gives CDR1 as SGHTA and CDR2 as FQGNSA.